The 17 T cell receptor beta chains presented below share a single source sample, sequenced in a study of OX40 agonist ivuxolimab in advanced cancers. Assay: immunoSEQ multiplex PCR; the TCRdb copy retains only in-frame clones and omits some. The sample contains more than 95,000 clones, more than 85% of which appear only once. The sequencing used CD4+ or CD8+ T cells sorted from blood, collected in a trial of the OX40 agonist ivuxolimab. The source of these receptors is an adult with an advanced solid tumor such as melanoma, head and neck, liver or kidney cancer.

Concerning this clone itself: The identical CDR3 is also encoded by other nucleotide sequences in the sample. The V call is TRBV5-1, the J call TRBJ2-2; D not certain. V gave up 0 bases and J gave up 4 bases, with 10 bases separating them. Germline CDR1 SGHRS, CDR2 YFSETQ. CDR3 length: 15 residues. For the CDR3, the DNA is TGCGCCAGCAGCTTGGGTGCAGGCCCCACCGGGGAGCTGTTTTTT. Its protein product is CASSLGAGPTGELFF.

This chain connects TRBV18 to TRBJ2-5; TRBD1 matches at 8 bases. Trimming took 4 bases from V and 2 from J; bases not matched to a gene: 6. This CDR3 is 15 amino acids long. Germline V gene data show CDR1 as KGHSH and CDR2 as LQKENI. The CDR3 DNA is TGTGCCAGCTCACTCTCCCGGACAGGGCAAGAGACCCAGTACTTC. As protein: CASSLSRTGQETQYF. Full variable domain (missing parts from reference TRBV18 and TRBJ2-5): NAGVMQNPRHLVRRRGQEARLRCSPMKGHSHVYWYRQLPEEGLKFMVYLQKENIIDESGMPKERFSAEFPKEGPSILRIQQVVRGDSAAYFCASSLSRTGQETQYFGPGTRLLVL.

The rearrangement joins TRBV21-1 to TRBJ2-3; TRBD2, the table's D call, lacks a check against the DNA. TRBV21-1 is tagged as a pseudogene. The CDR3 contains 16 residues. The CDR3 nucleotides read TGTGCCAGCAGCAAAGTCGAACTAGCGGTGACAGATACGCAGTATTTT. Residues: CASSKVELAVTDTQYF.

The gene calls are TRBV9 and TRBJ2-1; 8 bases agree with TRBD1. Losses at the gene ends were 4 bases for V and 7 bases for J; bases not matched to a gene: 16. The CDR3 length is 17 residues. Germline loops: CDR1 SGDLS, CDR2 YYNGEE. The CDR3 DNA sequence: TGTGCCAGCAGCCCCACCGACAGGGGTTGGGGGTGGAATGAGCAGTTCTTC. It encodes CASSPTDRGWGWNEQFF.

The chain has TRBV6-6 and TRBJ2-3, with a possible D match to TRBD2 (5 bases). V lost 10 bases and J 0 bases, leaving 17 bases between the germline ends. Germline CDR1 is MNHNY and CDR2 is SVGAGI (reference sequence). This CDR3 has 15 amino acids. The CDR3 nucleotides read TGTGCCACCATCCTGGACTCGGCTAGCACAGATACGCAGTATTTT. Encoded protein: CATILDSASTDTQYF.

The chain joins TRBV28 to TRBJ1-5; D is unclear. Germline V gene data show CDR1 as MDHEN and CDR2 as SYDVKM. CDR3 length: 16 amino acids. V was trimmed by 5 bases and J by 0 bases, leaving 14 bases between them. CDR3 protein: CASSRSRRGSNQPQHF. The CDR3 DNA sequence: TGTGCCAGCAGTCGGTCTCGAAGAGGTAGCAATCAGCCCCAGCATTTT.

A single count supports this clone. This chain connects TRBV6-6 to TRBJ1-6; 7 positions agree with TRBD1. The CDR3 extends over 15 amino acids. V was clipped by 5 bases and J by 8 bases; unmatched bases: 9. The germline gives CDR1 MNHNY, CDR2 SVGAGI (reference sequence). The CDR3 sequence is CASSTMTGSYSPLHF. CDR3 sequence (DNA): TGTGCCAGCAGTACAATGACAGGGAGTTATTCACCCCTCCACTTT.

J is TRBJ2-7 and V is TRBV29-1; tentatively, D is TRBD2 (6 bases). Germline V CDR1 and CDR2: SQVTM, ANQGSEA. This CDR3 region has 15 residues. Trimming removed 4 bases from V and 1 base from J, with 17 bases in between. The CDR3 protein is CSVVGLGGLSYEQYF. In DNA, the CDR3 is TGCAGCGTTGTCGGACTTGGGGGACTGTCCTACGAGCAGTACTTC.

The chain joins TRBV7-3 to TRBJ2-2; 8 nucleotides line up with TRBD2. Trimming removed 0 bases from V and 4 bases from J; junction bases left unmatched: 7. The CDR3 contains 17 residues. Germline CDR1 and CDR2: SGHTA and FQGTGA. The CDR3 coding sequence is TGTGCCAGCAGCTTAACCAAAGAGCTAGCGGGCACCGGGGAGCTGTTTTTT. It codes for CASSLTKELAGTGELFF.

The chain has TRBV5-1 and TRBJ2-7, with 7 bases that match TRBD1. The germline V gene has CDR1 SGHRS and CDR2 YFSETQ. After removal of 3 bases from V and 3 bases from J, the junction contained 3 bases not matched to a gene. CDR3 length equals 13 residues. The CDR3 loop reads CASSWDSYYEQYF. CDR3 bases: TGCGCCAGCAGCTGGGACAGCTACTACGAGCAGTACTTC.

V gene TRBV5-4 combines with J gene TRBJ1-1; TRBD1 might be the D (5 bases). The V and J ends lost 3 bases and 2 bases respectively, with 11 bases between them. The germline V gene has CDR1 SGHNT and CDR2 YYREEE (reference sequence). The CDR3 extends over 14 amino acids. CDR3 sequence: CASSWGRANTEAFF. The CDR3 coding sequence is TGTGCCAGCAGCTGGGGACGGGCTAACACTGAAGCTTTCTTT.

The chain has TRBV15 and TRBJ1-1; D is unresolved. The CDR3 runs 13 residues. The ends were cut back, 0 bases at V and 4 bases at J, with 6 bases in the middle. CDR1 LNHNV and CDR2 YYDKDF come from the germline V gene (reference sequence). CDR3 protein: CATSRDSPTEAFF. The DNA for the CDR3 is TGTGCCACCAGCAGAGACAGCCCCACTGAAGCTTTCTTT.

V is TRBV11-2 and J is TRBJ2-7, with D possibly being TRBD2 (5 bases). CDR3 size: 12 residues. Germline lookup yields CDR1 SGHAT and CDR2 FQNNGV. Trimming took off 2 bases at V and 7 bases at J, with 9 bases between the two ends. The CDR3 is CASSLRAEEQYF. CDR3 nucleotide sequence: TGTGCCAGCAGCTTACGAGCGGAAGAGCAGTACTTC.

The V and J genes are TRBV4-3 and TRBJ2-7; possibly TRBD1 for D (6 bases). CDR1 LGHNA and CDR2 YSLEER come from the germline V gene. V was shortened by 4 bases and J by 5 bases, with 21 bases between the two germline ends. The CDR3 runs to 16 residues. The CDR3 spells CASSPRGESFVDEQYF. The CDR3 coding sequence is TGCGCCAGCAGCCCCAGGGGAGAATCTTTCGTGGACGAGCAGTACTTC.

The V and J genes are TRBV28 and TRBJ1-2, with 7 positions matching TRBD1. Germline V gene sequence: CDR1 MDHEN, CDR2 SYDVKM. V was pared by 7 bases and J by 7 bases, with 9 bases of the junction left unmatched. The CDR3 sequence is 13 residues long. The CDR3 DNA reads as TGTGCCAGCACTACAGGGGCCTGGAGTGGCTACACCTTC. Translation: CASTTGAWSGYTF.

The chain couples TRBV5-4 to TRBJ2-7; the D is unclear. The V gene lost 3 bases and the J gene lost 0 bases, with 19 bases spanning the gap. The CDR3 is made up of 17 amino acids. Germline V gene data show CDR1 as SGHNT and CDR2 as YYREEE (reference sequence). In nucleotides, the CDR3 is TGTGCCAGCAGCTCAAAGCCCGTAGTCCGAGACTCCTACGAGCAGTACTTC. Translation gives CASSSKPVVRDSYEQYF.

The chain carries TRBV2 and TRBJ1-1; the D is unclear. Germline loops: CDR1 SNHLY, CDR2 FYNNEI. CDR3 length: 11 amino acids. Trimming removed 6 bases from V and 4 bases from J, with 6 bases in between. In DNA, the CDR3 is TGTGCCAGCAGCCTGGTCACTGAAGCTTTCTTT. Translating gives CASSLVTEAFF.